This T cell receptor beta chain was recorded in a study of technical replicates of blood from a handful of donors. The repertoire was sequenced with immunoSEQ multiplex PCR; TCRdb's copy has only in-frame clones and lacks some. The data show about 76,000 clones, 94% seen once. Trimming removed 5 bases from V and 2 bases from J, with 12 bases in between. The germline gives CDR1 SGHRS, CDR2 YFSETQ. This CDR3 region has 14 residues. The sequencing sample was made of T cells isolated from PBMCs. The chain combines TRBV5-1 with TRBJ2-3; tentatively, D is TRBD2 (5 bases). The TCR comes from a human donor in good health. The CDR3 DNA follows: TGCGCCAGCAGTCAATGGGGAGACACAGATACGCAGTATTTT. Translating it yields CASSQWGDTDTQYF.